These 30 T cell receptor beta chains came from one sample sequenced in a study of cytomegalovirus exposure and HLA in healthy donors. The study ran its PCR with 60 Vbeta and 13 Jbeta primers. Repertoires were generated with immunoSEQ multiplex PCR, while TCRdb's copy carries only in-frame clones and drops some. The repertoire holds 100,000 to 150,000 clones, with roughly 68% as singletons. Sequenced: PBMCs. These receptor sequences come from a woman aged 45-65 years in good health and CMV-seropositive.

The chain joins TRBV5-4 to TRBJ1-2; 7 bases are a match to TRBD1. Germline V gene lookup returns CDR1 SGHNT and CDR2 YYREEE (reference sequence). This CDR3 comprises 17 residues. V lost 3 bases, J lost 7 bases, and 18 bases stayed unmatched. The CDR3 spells CASSSPGAGQLTGGYTF. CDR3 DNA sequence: TGTGCCAGCAGCTCCCCGGGTGCGGGACAGCTTACCGGTGGCTACACCTTC.

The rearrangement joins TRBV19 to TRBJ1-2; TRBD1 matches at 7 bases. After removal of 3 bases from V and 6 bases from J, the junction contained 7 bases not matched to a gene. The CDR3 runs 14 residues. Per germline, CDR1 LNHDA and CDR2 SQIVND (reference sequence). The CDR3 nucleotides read TGTGCCAGTAGTATCCCGGGACAGCTAAATGGCTACACCTTC. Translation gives CASSIPGQLNGYTF.

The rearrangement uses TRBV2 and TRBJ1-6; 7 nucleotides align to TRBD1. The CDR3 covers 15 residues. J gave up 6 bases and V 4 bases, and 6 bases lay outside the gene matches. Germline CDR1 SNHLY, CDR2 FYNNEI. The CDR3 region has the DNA TGTGCCAGCAGTGCAGAGACAGGGAGTAATTCACCCCTCCACTTT. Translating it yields CASSAETGSNSPLHF.

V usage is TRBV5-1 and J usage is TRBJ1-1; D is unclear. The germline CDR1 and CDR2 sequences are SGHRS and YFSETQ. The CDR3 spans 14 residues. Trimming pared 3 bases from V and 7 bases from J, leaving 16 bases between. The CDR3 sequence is CASSSAHEAGEAFF. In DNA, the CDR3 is TGCGCCAGCAGCTCCGCACATGAAGCAGGTGAAGCTTTCTTT.

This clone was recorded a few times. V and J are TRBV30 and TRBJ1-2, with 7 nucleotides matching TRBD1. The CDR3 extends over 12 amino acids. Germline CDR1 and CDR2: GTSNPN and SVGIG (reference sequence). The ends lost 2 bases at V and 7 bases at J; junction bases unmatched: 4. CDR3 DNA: TGTGCCTGGAGTTCCGGGACAGCTGGCTACACCTTC. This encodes CAWSSGTAGYTF.

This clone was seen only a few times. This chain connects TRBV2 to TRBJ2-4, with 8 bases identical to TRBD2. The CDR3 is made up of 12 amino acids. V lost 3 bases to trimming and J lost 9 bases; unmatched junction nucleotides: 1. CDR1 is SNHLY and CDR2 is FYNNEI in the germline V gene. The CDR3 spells CASSESGGIQYF. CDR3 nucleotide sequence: TGTGCCAGCAGTGAGAGCGGGGGCATTCAGTACTTC.

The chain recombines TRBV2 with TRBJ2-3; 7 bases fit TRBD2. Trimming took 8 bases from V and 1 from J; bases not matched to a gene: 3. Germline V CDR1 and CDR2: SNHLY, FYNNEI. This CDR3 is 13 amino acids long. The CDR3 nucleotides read TGTGCCAGCGGGGGGGGAGGCACAGATACGCAGTATTTT. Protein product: CASGGGGTDTQYF.

The CDR3 here is CASRLNQGNTEAFF. In DNA form, the CDR3 reads TGTGCCAGCAGGTTAAACCAGGGGAACACTGAAGCTTTCTTT. This sequence joins TRBV5-5 and TRBJ1-1; tentative D call: TRBD1 (5 bases). With 5 bases removed from V and 1 base from J, the gap between germline ends came to 12 bases. This CDR3 has 14 residues. Looked up from germline, CDR1 is SGHKS and CDR2 is YYEKEE (reference sequence).

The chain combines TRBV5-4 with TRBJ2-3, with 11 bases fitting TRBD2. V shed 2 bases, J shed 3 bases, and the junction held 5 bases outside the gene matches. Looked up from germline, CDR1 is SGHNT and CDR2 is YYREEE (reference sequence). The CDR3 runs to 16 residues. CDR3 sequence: CASSLRLAGITDTQYF. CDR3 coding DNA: TGTGCCAGCAGCTTAAGACTAGCGGGGATTACAGATACGCAGTATTTT.

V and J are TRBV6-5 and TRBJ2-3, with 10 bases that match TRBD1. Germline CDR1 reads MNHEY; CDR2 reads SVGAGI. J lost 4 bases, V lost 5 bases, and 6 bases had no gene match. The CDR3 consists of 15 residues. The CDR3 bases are TGTGCCAGCAGTCAAGACAGGGGGCACGCAGATACGCAGTATTTT. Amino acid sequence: CASSQDRGHADTQYF.

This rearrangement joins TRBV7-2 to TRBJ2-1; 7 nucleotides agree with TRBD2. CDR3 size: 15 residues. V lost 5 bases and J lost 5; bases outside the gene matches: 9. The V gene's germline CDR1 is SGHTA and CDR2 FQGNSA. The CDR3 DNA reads TGTGCCAGCAGCCCCCGATGGGGGGGGGACAATGAGCAGTTCTTC. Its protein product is CASSPRWGGDNEQFF.

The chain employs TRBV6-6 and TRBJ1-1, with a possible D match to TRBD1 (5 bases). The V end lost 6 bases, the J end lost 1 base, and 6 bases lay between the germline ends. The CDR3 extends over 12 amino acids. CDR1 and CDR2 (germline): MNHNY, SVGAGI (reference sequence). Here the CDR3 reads CASRGPNTEAFF. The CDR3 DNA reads TGTGCCAGCAGGGGGCCGAACACTGAAGCTTTCTTT.

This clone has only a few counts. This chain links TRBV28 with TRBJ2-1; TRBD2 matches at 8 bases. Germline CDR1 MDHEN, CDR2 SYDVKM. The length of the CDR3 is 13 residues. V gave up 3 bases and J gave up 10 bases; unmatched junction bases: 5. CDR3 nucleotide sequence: TGTGCCAGCAGTTTCCGCACTAGCGGCGAGCAGTTCTTC. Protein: CASSFRTSGEQFF.

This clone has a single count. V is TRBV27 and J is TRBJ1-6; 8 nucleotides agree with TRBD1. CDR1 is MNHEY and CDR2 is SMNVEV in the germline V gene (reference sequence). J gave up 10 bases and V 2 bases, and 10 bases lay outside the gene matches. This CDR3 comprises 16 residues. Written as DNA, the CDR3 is TGTGCCAGCAGTTTACAGAGGACAGGGTTTGGGTCACCCCTCCACTTT. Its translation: CASSLQRTGFGSPLHF.

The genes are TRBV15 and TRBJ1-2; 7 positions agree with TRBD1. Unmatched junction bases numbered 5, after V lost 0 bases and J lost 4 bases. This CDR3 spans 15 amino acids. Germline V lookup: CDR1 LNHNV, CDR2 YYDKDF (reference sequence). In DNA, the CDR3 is TGTGCCACCAGCAGAGATAGAGCAGGGGGCTATGGCTACACCTTC. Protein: CATSRDRAGGYGYTF.

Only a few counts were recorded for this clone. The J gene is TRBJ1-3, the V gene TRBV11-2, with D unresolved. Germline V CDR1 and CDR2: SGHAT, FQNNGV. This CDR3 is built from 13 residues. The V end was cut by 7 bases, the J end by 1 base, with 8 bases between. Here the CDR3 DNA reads TGTGCCAGCACCCTACAGTCTGGAAACACCATATATTTT. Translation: CASTLQSGNTIYF. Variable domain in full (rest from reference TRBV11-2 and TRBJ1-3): EAGVAQSPRYKIIEKRQSVAFWCNPISGHATLYWYQQILGQGPKLLIQFQNNGVVDDSQLPKDRFSAERLKGVDSTLKIQPAKLEDSAVYLCASTLQSGNTIYFGEGSWLTVV.

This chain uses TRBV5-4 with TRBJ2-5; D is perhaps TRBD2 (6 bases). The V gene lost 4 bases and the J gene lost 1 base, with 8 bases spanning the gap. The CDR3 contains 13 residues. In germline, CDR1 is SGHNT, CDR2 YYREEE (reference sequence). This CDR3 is CASSLGLQETQYF. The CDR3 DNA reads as TGTGCCAGCAGCCTGGGACTCCAAGAGACCCAGTACTTC.

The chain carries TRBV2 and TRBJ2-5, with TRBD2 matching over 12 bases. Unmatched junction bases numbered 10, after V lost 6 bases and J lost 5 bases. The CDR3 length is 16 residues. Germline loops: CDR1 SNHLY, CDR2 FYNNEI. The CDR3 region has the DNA TGTGCCAGCAGGGCCACCCTAGCGGGGGGGCGGGAGACCCAGTACTTC. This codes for CASRATLAGGRETQYF. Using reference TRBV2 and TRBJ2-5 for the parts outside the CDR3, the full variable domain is EPEVTQTPSHQVTQMGQEVILRCVPISNHLYFYWYRQILGQKVEFLVSFYNNEISEKSEIFDDQFSVERPDGSNFTLKIRSTKLEDSAMYFCASRATLAGGRETQYFGPGTRLLVL.

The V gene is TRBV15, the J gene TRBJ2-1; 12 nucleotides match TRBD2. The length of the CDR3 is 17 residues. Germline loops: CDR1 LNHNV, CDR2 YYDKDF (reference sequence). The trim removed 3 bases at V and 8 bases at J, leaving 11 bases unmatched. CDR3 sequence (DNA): TGTGCCACCAGCAGTGGACTAGCGGGGAGAGCCATGGATGAGCAGTTCTTC. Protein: CATSSGLAGRAMDEQFF.

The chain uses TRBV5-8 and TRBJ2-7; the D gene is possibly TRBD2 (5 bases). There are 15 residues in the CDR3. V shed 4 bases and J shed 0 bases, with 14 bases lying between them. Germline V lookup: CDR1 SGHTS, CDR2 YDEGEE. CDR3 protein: CASSPPMGSSYEQYF. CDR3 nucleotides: TGTGCCAGCAGCCCCCCGATGGGGAGCTCCTACGAGCAGTACTTC.

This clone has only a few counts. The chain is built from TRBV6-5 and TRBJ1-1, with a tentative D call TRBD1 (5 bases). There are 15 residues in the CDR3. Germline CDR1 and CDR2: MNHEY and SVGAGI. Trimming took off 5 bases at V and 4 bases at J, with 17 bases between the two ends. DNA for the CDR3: TGTGCCAGCAGTCCGCCGGGAGGGGTTGGCACTGAAGCTTTCTTT. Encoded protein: CASSPPGGVGTEAFF.

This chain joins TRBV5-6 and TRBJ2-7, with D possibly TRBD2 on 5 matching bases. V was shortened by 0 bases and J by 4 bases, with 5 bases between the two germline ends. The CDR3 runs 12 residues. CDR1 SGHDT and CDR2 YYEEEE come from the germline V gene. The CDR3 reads CASSLGEYEQYF. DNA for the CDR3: TGTGCCAGCAGCTTGGGGGAGTACGAGCAGTACTTC.

DNA for the CDR3: TGTGCCAGCAGCCAAGTCGGGCGGGGGGGCACAGATACGCAGTATTTT. Its protein product is CASSQVGRGGTDTQYF. The chain has TRBV14 and TRBJ2-3; TRBD2 aligns across 8 bases. The germline CDR1 and CDR2 sequences are SGHDN and FVKESK. This CDR3 is built from 16 residues. V gave up 1 base and J gave up 1 base; unmatched junction bases: 4.

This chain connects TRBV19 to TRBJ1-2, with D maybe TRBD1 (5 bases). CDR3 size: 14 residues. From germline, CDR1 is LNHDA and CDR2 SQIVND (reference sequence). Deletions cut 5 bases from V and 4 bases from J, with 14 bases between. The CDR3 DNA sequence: TGTGCCAGTAGTTTAGGCCAGGGAAGCTATGGCTACACCTTC. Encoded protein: CASSLGQGSYGYTF.

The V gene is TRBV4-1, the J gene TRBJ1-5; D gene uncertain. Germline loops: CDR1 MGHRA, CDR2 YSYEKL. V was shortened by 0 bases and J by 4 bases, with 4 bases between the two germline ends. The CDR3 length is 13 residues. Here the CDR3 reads CASSQDPNQPQHF. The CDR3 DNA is TGCGCCAGCAGCCAAGATCCGAATCAGCCCCAGCATTTT.

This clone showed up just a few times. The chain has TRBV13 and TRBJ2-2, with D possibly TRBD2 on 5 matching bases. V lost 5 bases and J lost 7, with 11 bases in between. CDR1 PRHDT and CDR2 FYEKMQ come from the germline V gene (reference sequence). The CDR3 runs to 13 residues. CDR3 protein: CASSNLAGGELFF. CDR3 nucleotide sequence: TGTGCCAGCAGCAATCTAGCAGGCGGGGAGCTGTTTTTT.

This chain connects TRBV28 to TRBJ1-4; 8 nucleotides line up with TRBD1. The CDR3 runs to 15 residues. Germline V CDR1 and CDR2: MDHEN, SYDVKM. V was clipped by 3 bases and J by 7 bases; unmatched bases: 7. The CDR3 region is CASSFQGAGSEKLFF. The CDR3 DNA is TGTGCCAGCAGTTTCCAGGGGGCTGGAAGTGAAAAACTGTTTTTT.

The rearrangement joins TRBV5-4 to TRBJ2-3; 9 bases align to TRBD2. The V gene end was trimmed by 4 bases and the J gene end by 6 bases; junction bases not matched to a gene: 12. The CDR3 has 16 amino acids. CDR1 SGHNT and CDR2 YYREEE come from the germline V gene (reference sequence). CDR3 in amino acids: CASSRGARGGADTQYF. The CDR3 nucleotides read TGTGCCAGCAGCAGGGGGGCGCGCGGGGGGGCGGATACGCAGTATTTT.

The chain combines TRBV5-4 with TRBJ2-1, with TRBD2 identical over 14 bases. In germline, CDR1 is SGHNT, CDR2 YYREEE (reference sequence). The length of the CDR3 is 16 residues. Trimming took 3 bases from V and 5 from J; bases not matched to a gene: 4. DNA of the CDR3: TGTGCCAGCAGCTCCGGGACTAGCGGGGGTAACAATGAGCAGTTCTTC. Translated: CASSSGTSGGNNEQFF.

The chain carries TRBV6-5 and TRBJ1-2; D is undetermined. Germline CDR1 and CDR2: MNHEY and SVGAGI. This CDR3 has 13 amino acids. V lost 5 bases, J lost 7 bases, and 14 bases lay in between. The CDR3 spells CASSTNSASGYTF. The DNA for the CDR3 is TGTGCCAGCAGTACGAACAGTGCGAGTGGCTACACCTTC.